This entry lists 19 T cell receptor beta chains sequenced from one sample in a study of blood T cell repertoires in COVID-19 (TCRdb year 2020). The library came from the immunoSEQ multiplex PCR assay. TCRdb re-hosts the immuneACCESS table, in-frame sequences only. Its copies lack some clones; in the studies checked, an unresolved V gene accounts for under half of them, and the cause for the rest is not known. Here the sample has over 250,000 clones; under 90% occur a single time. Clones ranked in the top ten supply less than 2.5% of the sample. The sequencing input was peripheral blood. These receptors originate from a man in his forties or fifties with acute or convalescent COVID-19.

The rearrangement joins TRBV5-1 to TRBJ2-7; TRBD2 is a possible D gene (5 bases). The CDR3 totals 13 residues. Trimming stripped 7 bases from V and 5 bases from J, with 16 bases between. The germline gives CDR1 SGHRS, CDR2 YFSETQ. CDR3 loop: CASGGPFGDEQYF. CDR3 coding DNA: TGCGCCAGCGGCGGGCCGTTCGGGGACGAGCAGTACTTC.

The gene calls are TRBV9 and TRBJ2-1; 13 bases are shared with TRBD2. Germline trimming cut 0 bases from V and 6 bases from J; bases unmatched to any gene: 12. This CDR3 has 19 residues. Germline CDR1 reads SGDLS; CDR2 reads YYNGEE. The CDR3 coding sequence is TGTGCCAGCAGCGTAGTAACTAGCGGGGGGGCCGATCCCCGCAATGAGCAGTTCTTC. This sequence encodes CASSVVTSGGADPRNEQFF.

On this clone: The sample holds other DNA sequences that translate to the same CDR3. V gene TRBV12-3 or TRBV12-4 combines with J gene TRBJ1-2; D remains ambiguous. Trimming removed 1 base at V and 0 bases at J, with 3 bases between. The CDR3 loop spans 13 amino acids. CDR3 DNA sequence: TGTGCCAGCAGTTTAGGAGCTAACTATGGCTACACCTTC. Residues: CASSLGANYGYTF.

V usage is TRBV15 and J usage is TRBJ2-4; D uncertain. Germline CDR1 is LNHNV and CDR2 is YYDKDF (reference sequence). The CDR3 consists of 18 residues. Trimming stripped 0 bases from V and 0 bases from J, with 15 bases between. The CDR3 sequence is CATSREQPFQLAKNIQYF. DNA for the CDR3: TGTGCCACCAGCAGAGAACAGCCTTTCCAACTAGCCAAAAACATTCAGTACTTC.

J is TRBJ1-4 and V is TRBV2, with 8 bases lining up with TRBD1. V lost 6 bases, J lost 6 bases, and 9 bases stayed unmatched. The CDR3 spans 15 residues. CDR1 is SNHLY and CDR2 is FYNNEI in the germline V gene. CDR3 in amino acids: CASSEDGRGHEKLFF. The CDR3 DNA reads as TGTGCCAGCAGCGAGGATGGCAGGGGGCATGAAAAACTGTTTTTT.

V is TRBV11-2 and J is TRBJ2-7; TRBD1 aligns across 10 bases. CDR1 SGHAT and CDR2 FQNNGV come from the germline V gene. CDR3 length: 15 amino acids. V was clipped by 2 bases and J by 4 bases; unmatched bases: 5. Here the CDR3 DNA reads TGTGCCAGCAGCTTACAAGGACAGGGGGGGTACGAGCAGTACTTC. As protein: CASSLQGQGGYEQYF. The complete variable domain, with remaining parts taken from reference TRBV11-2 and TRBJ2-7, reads EAGVAQSPRYKIIEKRQSVAFWCNPISGHATLYWYQQILGQGPKLLIQFQNNGVVDDSQLPKDRFSAERLKGVDSTLKIQPAKLEDSAVYLCASSLQGQGGYEQYFGPGTRLTVT.

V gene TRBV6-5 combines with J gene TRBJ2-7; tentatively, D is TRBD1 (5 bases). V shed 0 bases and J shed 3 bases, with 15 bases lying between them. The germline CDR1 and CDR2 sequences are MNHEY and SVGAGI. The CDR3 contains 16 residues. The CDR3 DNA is TGTGCCAGCAGTTACTCGAGAGGACAAAGTCACTACGAGCAGTACTTC. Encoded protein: CASSYSRGQSHYEQYF.

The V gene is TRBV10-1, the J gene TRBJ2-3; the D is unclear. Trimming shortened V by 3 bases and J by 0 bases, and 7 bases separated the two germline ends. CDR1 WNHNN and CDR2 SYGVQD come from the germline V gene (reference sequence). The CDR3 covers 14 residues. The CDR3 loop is CASSDYSSTDTQYF. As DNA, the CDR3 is TGCGCCAGCAGTGATTACAGCAGCACAGATACGCAGTATTTT.

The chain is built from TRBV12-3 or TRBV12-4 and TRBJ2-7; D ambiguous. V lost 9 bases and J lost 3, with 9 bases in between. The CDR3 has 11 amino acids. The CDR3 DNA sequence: TGTGCCAGTTCCCCGGGCTACGAGCAGTACTTC. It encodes CASSPGYEQYF.

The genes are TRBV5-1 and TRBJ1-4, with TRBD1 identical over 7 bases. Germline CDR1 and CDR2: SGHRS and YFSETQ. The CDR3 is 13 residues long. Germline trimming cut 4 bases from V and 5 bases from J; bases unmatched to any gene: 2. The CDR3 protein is CASSVTGNEKLFF. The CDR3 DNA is TGCGCCAGCAGCGTGACAGGGAATGAAAAACTGTTTTTT.

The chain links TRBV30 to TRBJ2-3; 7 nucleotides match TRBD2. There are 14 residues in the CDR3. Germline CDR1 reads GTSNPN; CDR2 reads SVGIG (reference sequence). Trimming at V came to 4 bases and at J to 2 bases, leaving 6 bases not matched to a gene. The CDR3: CAWTSGTATDTQYF. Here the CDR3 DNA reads TGTGCCTGGACGAGCGGGACGGCCACAGATACGCAGTATTTT.

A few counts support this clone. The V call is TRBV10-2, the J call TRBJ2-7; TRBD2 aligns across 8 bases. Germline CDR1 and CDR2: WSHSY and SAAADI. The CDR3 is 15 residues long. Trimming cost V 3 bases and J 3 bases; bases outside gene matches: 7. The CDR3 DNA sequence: TGCGCCAGCAGTGAAGAGCGGGGGTGGTACTACGAGCAGTACTTC. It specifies CASSEERGWYYEQYF.

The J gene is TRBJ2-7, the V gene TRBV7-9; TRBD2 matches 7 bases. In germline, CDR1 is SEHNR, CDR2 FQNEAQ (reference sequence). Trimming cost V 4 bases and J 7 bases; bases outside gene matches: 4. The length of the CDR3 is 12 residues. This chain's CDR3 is CASSSGGREQYF. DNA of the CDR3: TGTGCCAGCAGCTCGGGAGGAAGGGAGCAGTACTTC.

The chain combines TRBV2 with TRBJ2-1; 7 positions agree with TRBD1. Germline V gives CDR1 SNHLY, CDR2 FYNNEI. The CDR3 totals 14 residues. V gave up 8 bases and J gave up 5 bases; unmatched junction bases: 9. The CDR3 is CASPLPTGNNEQFF. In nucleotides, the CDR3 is TGTGCCAGCCCACTACCGACAGGGAACAATGAGCAGTTCTTC.

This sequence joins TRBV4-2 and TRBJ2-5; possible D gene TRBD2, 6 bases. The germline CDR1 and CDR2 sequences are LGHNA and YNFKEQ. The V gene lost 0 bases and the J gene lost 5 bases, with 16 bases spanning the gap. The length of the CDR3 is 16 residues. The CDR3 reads CASSQDAARGLETQYF. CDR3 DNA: TGTGCCAGCAGCCAAGATGCAGCGCGGGGCTTGGAGACCCAGTACTTC.

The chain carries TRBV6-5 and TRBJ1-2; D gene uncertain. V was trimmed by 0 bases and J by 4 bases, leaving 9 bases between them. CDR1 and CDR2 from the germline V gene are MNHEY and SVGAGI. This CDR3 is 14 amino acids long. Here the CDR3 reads CASSYSRLGYGYTF. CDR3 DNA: TGTGCCAGCAGTTACTCGCGGCTTGGCTATGGCTACACCTTC.

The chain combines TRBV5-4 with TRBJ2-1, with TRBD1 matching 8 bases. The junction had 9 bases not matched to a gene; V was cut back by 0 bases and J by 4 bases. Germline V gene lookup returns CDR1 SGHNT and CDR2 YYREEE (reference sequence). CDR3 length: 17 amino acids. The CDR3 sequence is CASSLERQGRKYNEQFF. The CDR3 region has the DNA TGTGCCAGCAGCTTGGAAAGACAGGGGAGAAAATACAATGAGCAGTTCTTC.

The CDR3 sequence is CASSPDVSGGETQYF. The CDR3, as DNA: TGTGCCAGCAGTCCGGACGTTTCAGGAGGAGAGACCCAGTACTTC. This chain links TRBV27 with TRBJ2-5; D may be TRBD2 (5 bases). Between the trimmed V and J ends, which lost 5 bases and 4 bases, there was a span of 17 bases. Germline loops: CDR1 MNHEY, CDR2 SMNVEV (reference sequence). The CDR3 has 15 amino acids.

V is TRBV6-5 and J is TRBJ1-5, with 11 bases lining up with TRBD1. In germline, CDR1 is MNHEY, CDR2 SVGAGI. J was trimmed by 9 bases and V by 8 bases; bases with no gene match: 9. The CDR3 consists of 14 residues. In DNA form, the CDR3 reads TGTGCCAGCCATGGGGGACAGGGGGTTAGGCCCCAGCATTTT. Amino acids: CASHGGQGVRPQHF.